A selection of T cell receptor beta chains follows, all from one sample in a study of identical twins. TCRdb re-derived calls from the 5' RACE reads in MiXCR, one entry per CDR3 protein. The sample lists under 250,000 distinct CDR3 sequences; 6% to 8.5% were seen once. These data are also associated with another study on yellow fever vaccine responses in identical twins.

Sequenced material: CD8+ T cells sorted from blood. The receptor source for this set is a woman between 18 and 29 years old in good health. Each CDR3 is given with its conserved first and last residue. The D gene is left open where the match is weak. Size is stated for part of the rows, as once, few or many counts, or as a class when the clone is expanded.

TRBV20-1	NA	few	TRBJ2-2	TGCAGTGCTAGAGAACAGGGAATTTATCCCGGGGAGCTGTTTTTT	CSAREQGIYPGELFF
TRBV5-5	NA	many	TRBJ2-5	TGTGCCAGCAGCTTACCGGAAGGCACGGAGACCCAGTACTTC	CASSLPEGTETQYF
TRBV2	TRBD2	few	TRBJ2-5	TGTGCCAGCAGTGAAGATGGTAGCGGGAATGTAGAGACCCAGTACTTC	CASSEDGSGNVETQYF
TRBV13	NA	many	TRBJ2-1	TGTGCCAGCAGCTTAACCCTAGCCAACAATGAGCAGTTCTTC	CASSLTLANNEQFF
TRBV4-1	NA	once	TRBJ2-7	TGCGCCAGCAGCGACGGATCCCTCTACGAGCAGTACTTC	CASSDGSLYEQYF
TRBV12-3/TRBV12-4	TRBD2	many	TRBJ2-1	TGTGCCAGCAGTTTTGCGGGGGGCCGGGATGAGCAGTTCTTC	CASSFAGGRDEQFF
TRBV6-4	NA	NA	TRBJ1-6	TGTGCCAGCAGTGACCGTGCTTCGTATAATTCACCCCTCCACTTT	CASSDRASYNSPLHF
TRBV6-1	TRBD2	many	TRBJ2-3	TGTGCCAGCAGTGGGACTAGCGGGGGGGCAGATACGCAGTATTTT	CASSGTSGGADTQYF
TRBV7-8	NA	NA	TRBJ2-5	TGTGCCAGCAGCTACGGCGAAGAGACCCAGTACTTC	CASSYGEETQYF
TRBV20-1	NA	many	TRBJ2-1	TGCAGTTTCACTAGCCTCCAAAACAATGAGCAGTTCTTC	CSFTSLQNNEQFF
TRBV20-1	NA	NA	TRBJ2-7	TGCAGTGCTAGTCCCTACGGGTGGAGTCAGTACGAGCAGTACTTC	CSASPYGWSQYEQYF
TRBV7-9	NA	few	TRBJ2-1	TGTGCCAGCAGCCCCTCTGTTGATGAGCAGTTCTTC	CASSPSVDEQFF
TRBV2	TRBD1	few	TRBJ1-4	TGTGCCAGCCTACCGGGACAGGGACAAGAAAAACTGTTTTTT	CASLPGQGQEKLFF
TRBV7-8	NA	many	TRBJ2-7	TGTGCCAGCAGCTCCAGACTAGAAGGGTCCGAGCAGTACTTC	CASSSRLEGSEQYF
TRBV5-1	NA	few	TRBJ2-7	TGCGCCAGCAGCGACCGGGACAAGAGATACGAGCAGTACTTC	CASSDRDKRYEQYF
TRBV7-9	NA	many	TRBJ2-2	TGTGCCAGCAGCCTCACAAACACCGGGGAGCTGTTTTTT	CASSLTNTGELFF
TRBV15	NA	few	TRBJ2-1	TGTGCCACCAGCAGACGGCTTGGGGGCCATGAGCAGTTCTTC	CATSRRLGGHEQFF
TRBV12-3/TRBV12-4	NA	few	TRBJ2-2	TGTGCCAGCAGTTCATATAGGGACACCGGGGAGCTGTTTTTT	CASSSYRDTGELFF
TRBV4-1	NA	NA	TRBJ2-1	TGCGCCAGCAGCCAAGTTTCGGGGGTGTTCTACAATGAGCAGTTCTTC	CASSQVSGVFYNEQFF
TRBV7-9	NA	NA	TRBJ2-7	TGTGCCAGCAGCCCGGGGAAGGTCATCACCTACGAGCAGTACTTC	CASSPGKVITYEQYF
TRBV4-1	NA	many	TRBJ2-7	TGCGCCAGCAGCCAAGAGCCGAGCGCTGATTCCTACGAGCAGTACTTC	CASSQEPSADSYEQYF
TRBV5-1	NA	few	TRBJ2-7	TGCGCCAGCAGCTTGTTGGGAGACGAGCAGTACTTC	CASSLLGDEQYF
TRBV4-1	NA	few	TRBJ2-3	TGCGCCAGCAGCCAAGATCAGAGGGGGACTAGCACAGATACGCAGTATTTT	CASSQDQRGTSTDTQYF
TRBV9	TRBD1	NA	TRBJ2-5	TGTGCCAGCAGCGTAGAGACAGGGGGCGCGGAGACCCAGTACTTC	CASSVETGGAETQYF
TRBV10-3	NA	NA	TRBJ2-2	TGTGCCATCAGTGAGTCGCCGGAGAACACCGGGGAGCTGTTTTTT	CAISESPENTGELFF
TRBV29-1	NA	many	TRBJ2-2	TGCAGCGTTGAAGGATGGACCGGGGAGCTGTTTTTT	CSVEGWTGELFF
TRBV5-4	NA	NA	TRBJ2-3	TGTGCCAGCGCGGCGGGCGGAACTAGCACAGATACGCAGTATTTT	CASAAGGTSTDTQYF
TRBV4-2	NA	NA	TRBJ2-1	TGTGCCAGCAGCACCGACCTCCTCTTCTCGTGGACCTACAATGAGCAGTTCTTC	CASSTDLLFSWTYNEQFF
TRBV20-1	NA	few	TRBJ2-7	TGCAGTGCTAGTGGGAGTTGGGGAAGCTCCTACGAGCAGTACTTC	CSASGSWGSSYEQYF
TRBV28	NA	medium-sized	TRBJ1-1	TGTGCCAGCAGTTTGGACGGGAACACTGAAGCTTTCTTT	CASSLDGNTEAFF
TRBV2	TRBD2	few	TRBJ2-7	TGTGCCAGCAGCAGGACTAGCGGGCTCTACGAGCAGTACTTC	CASSRTSGLYEQYF
TRBV15	NA	many	TRBJ2-2	TGTGCCACCAGCTCTTGGGTCTCGAACACCGGGGAGCTGTTTTTT	CATSSWVSNTGELFF
TRBV11-2	TRBD2	few	TRBJ2-1	TGTGCCAGCAGCTTAGTTGGGACTAGTGTATCCTACAATGAGCAGTTCTTC	CASSLVGTSVSYNEQFF
TRBV24-1	TRBD1	many	TRBJ1-2	TGTGCCACCAGTGATCCCGACAGGGTCGATGGCTACACCTTC	CATSDPDRVDGYTF
TRBV2	NA	few	TRBJ2-3	TGTGCCGTTCAGGAACGCACAGATACGCAGTATTTT	CAVQERTDTQYF
TRBV20-1	TRBD2	many	TRBJ2-5	TGCAGTGCTAGAGGCCACGCAGCGGGGGAGACCCAGTACTTC	CSARGHAAGETQYF
TRBV5-1	NA	NA	TRBJ2-5	TGCGCCAGCACCTCGACCGGACGGTCGAATTTCGAGACCCAGTACTTC	CASTSTGRSNFETQYF
TRBV21-1	NA	few	TRBJ1-3	TGTGCCAGCAGCAAAAAGGGATGGAGCTCTGGAAACACCATATATTTT	CASSKKGWSSGNTIYF
TRBV20-1	NA	many	TRBJ2-3	TGCAGTGCTAGAGATACCATGGGGATCACAGATACGCAGTATTTT	CSARDTMGITDTQYF
TRBV7-9	NA	NA	TRBJ1-3	TGTGCCAGCAGCCTCGGACACCTCTCTGGAAACACCATATATTTT	CASSLGHLSGNTIYF
TRBV27	NA	many	TRBJ2-1	TGTGCCAGCAACTCCCACTACAATGAGCAGTTCTTC	CASNSHYNEQFF
TRBV12-3/TRBV12-4	NA	many	TRBJ1-2	TGTGCCAGCTGGGGTCAGGACTATGGCTACACCTTC	CASWGQDYGYTF
TRBV9	TRBD2	few	TRBJ2-1	TGTGCCAGCAGCGTAGTTGGGCTAGCGGACTACAATGAGCAGTTCTTC	CASSVVGLADYNEQFF
TRBV11-3	NA	many	TRBJ2-5	TGTGCCAGCAGCTTAGAAGGGGGGCAAGAGACCCAGTACTTC	CASSLEGGQETQYF
TRBV3-1	NA	many	TRBJ2-3	TGTGCCAGCAGCCTCGCCAACACAGATACGCAGTATTTT	CASSLANTDTQYF
TRBV5-4	NA	NA	TRBJ2-5	TGTGCCAGCAGCCCTGGGCTCTACCGCCAAGAGACCCAGTACTTC	CASSPGLYRQETQYF
TRBV24-1	TRBD2	many	TRBJ2-1	TGTGCCGCAGGCGGGAGAATCAATGAGCAGTTCTTC	CAAGGRINEQFF
TRBV24-1	NA	many	TRBJ2-7	TGTGCCACCAGTGACCCGGTAACCTACGAGCAGTACTTC	CATSDPVTYEQYF
TRBV5-5	TRBD1	NA	TRBJ2-2	TGTGCCAGCAGTCCCTGGACAGGGACCGGGGAGCTGTTTTTT	CASSPWTGTGELFF
TRBV4-1	NA	NA	TRBJ1-1	TGCGCCAGCAGCCAGGGCTCGACCGTCGGTAGTGAAGCTTTCTTT	CASSQGSTVGSEAFF
TRBV5-1	NA	NA	TRBJ2-3	TGCGCCAGCAGCCCGGCCGTGGCTAGCACAGATACGCAGTATTTT	CASSPAVASTDTQYF
TRBV6-5	TRBD2	NA	TRBJ2-7	TGTGCCAGCAGTTTCCCTAGCGGGAGCTCCTACGAGCAGTACTTC	CASSFPSGSSYEQYF
TRBV4-2	TRBD2	NA	TRBJ2-2	TGTGCCAGCAGCCTGAGGGCAGCGGGGGGGCCAGGGACCGGGGAGCTGTTTTTT	CASSLRAAGGPGTGELFF
TRBV3-1	TRBD1	few	TRBJ2-5	TGTGCCAGCAGCCAAAGGTTGCAGGGGGCGCGGGAGACCCAGTACTTC	CASSQRLQGARETQYF